This TCR beta chain came from a study of blood T cell repertoires in COVID-19. Across the whole study: Sites across the United States, Italy and Spain contributed samples from acute and convalescent COVID-19. The analysed material was cDNA or gDNA that came from T cells, B-cell-depleted T cells, or PBMCs.

Looked up from germline, CDR1 is SGHNT and CDR2 is YYREEE (reference sequence). V was shortened by 7 bases and J by 10 bases, with 15 bases between the two germline ends. CDR3 size: 13 residues. Profiling relied on immunoSEQ multiplex PCR, and the TCRdb table lists in-frame clones only, not all of them. Of some 300,000 clones listed, roughly 86% are singletons. The chain links TRBV5-4 to TRBJ1-6, with D possibly being TRBD1 (6 bases). This receptor was obtained from a woman younger than 45 with COVID-19, enrolled during active disease. The source material was peripheral blood. The CDR3 nucleotides are TGTGCCAGCGGTGGGGACAATGGATCACCCCTCCACTTT. This encodes CASGGDNGSPLHF.